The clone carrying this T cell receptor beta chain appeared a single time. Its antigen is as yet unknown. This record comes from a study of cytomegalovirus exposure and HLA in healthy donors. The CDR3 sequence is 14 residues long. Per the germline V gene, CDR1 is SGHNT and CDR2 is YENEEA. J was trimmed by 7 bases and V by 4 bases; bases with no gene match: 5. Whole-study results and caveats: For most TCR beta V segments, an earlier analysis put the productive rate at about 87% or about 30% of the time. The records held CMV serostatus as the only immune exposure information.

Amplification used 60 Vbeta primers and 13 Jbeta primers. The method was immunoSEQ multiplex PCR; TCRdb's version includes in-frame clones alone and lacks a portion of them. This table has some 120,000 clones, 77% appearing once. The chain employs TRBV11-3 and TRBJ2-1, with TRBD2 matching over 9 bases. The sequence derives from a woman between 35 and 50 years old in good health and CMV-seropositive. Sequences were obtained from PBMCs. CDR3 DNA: TGTGCCAGCAGCTCCTATAGCGGGAGTAATGAGCAGTTCTTC. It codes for CASSSYSGSNEQFF.